Shown below are 11 T cell receptor beta chains from a single sample sequenced in a study of T cell responses to AZD1222 COVID-19 vaccine. Produced via immunoSEQ multiplex PCR; TCRdb's table is partial and in-frame only. The sample shows 120,000 or so clones, approximately 89% of them seen only once. Specimen: peripheral blood, collected on day 0 of AZD1222 vaccination. The receptors come from an adult in good health.

V and J are TRBV7-2 and TRBJ1-2; TRBD1 agrees at 8 bases. Germline V lookup: CDR1 SGHTA, CDR2 FQGNSA. With V trimmed by 4 bases and J by 0 bases, 4 bases remained unmatched. The CDR3 runs 15 residues. The CDR3 spells CASSWQGAPNYGYTF. DNA of the CDR3: TGTGCCAGCAGCTGGCAGGGGGCACCTAACTATGGCTACACCTTC.

The V and J genes are TRBV29-1 and TRBJ1-2; maybe TRBD1 (5 bases). Deletions cut 2 bases from V and 7 bases from J, with 17 bases between. The CDR3 runs to 14 residues. CDR1 is SQVTM, CDR2 ANQGSEA, per germline. CDR3 DNA sequence: TGCAGCGTTGAATTCGGGTCAGGGCGGAGTGGCTACACCTTC. This sequence encodes CSVEFGSGRSGYTF.

The J gene is TRBJ2-5, the V gene TRBV18, with 7 nucleotides matching TRBD1. The CDR3 is 14 amino acids. The V gene's germline CDR1 is KGHSH and CDR2 LQKENI. J was trimmed by 1 base and V by 3 bases; bases with no gene match: 2. In DNA form, the CDR3 reads TGTGCCAGCTCACCGGGACAGCCCCAAGAGACCCAGTACTTC. Its protein product is CASSPGQPQETQYF.

V usage is TRBV19 and J usage is TRBJ2-3; TRBD2 agrees at 7 bases. Looked up from germline, CDR1 is LNHDA and CDR2 is SQIVND (reference sequence). CDR3 length equals 15 residues. V shed 7 bases and J 5 bases; nucleotides not matched to a gene: 12. CDR3 coding DNA: TGTGCCAGTAAATCTTGGCGGGAGAATAGAGATACGCAGTATTTT. Translating it yields CASKSWRENRDTQYF.

The gene calls are TRBV9 and TRBJ1-5; D not resolved. Germline assignment: CDR1 SGDLS and CDR2 YYNGEE. V was pared by 0 bases and J by 6 bases, with 10 bases between. The CDR3 runs 14 residues. CDR3 sequence reads: CASSVDAGFQPQHF. CDR3 DNA sequence: TGTGCCAGCAGCGTAGACGCAGGCTTTCAGCCCCAGCATTTT.

V usage is TRBV7-2 and J usage is TRBJ2-7; 8 bases fit TRBD1. V shed 1 base, J shed 4 bases, and the junction held 6 bases outside the gene matches. Germline V gives CDR1 SGHTA, CDR2 FQGNSA. The CDR3 totals 15 residues. This CDR3 reads CASSLESTGEYEQYF. The CDR3 DNA reads TGTGCCAGCAGCTTAGAGTCGACAGGGGAGTACGAGCAGTACTTC.

This rearrangement joins TRBV4-3 to TRBJ2-5; D unresolved. The CDR3 sequence is 13 residues long. Trimming shortened V by 0 bases and J by 2 bases, and 4 bases separated the two germline ends. The germline gives CDR1 LGHNA, CDR2 YSLEER. CDR3 bases: TGCGCCAGCAGCCAAGAACTTCAAGAGACCCAGTACTTC. This gives the protein CASSQELQETQYF.

V usage is TRBV6-5 and J usage is TRBJ2-6; TRBD2 might be the D (6 bases). CDR1 and CDR2 from the germline V gene are MNHEY and SVGAGI. V lost 8 bases and J lost 2, with 10 bases in between. There are 14 residues in the CDR3. The CDR3, as DNA: TGTGCCAGCGATACGGGGGCTGGGGCCAACGTCCTGACTTTC. This encodes CASDTGAGANVLTF.

This clone showed up just once. The chain recombines TRBV7-9 with TRBJ2-1; TRBD1 agrees at 7 bases. The J segment lost 9 bases and the V segment lost 3 bases, leaving 11 bases of the junction unmatched. Germline V gene lookup returns CDR1 SEHNR and CDR2 FQNEAQ (reference sequence). The CDR3 has 15 amino acids. The CDR3 DNA follows: TGTGCCAGCAGCTTGGGGACCAGGGGGTGGGCTGAGCAGTTCTTC. As protein: CASSLGTRGWAEQFF.

The genes are TRBV19 and TRBJ1-1; unclear D gene. With 1 base removed from V and 6 bases from J, the gap between germline ends came to 21 bases. The CDR3 runs to 17 residues. Germline V lookup: CDR1 LNHDA, CDR2 SQIVND (reference sequence). CDR3: CASSIAVGSGPDPEAFF. The CDR3 DNA follows: TGTGCCAGTAGTATAGCGGTTGGCAGCGGACCGGATCCTGAAGCTTTCTTT.

In its sample, this clone was seen a few times. The chain joins TRBV7-9 to TRBJ1-1; no clear D. Looked up from germline, CDR1 is SEHNR and CDR2 is FQNEAQ (reference sequence). The V end lost 3 bases, the J end lost 5 bases, and 16 bases lay between the germline ends. The CDR3 covers 15 residues. The CDR3 is CASSFPAGAWTEAFF. For the CDR3, the DNA is TGTGCCAGCAGCTTTCCGGCCGGCGCATGGACTGAAGCTTTCTTT.